The T cell receptor beta chain described here comes from a study of human thymus T cells. About this clone: As yet, its antigen is unknown.

This CDR3 has 15 residues. Per the germline V gene, CDR1 is SGHTA and CDR2 is FQGNSA. V lost 4 bases to trimming and J lost 0 bases, with 11 bases between them. Assay: immunoSEQ multiplex PCR; the TCRdb copy retains only in-frame clones and omits some. The sample shows about 130,000 clones, around 94% of them seen only once. Thymus pieces cut out during corrective heart surgery were the tissue that was used. The donor group consisted of healthy Finnish infants who were having corrective surgery for congenital heart defects. The study, taken as a whole, reports: Among thymic and blood repertoires, usage of V and J genes appeared biased. Thymic repertoires from unrelated individuals overlapped highly, related research reported.

The chain recombines TRBV7-2 with TRBJ2-3; D ambiguous. The source material was thymus tissue. The receptor was isolated from a boy younger than two with a congenital heart defect but otherwise immunologically healthy. CDR3 residues: CASSSDSKSTDTQYF. For the CDR3, the DNA is TGTGCCAGCAGCTCTGATTCTAAAAGCACAGATACGCAGTATTTT.